These 16 T cell receptor beta chains were sequenced from one sample in a study of OX40 agonist ivuxolimab in advanced cancers. Produced via immunoSEQ multiplex PCR; TCRdb's table is partial and in-frame only. The data hold about 100,000 clones, with about 90% observed a single time. Here the sequenced sample was CD4+ or CD8+ T cells sorted from blood, taken in a trial of the OX40 agonist ivuxolimab. Receptors were obtained from an adult with an advanced solid tumor such as melanoma, head and neck, liver or kidney cancer.

The chain carries TRBV5-4 and TRBJ2-5; 7 bases line up with TRBD1. There are 16 residues in the CDR3. Germline CDR1 SGHNT, CDR2 YYREEE (reference sequence). The V and J ends lost 3 bases and 6 bases, in that order; junction bases with no gene match: 14. The CDR3 DNA reads as TGTGCCAGCAGCTCTCCGACAGGGTCTATTGCAAAGACCCAGTACTTC. Translated, it gives CASSSPTGSIAKTQYF. The full variable domain, rest sourced from reference TRBV5-4 and TRBJ2-5, is ETGVTQSPTHLIKTRGQQVTLRCSSQSGHNTVSWYQQALGQGPQFIFQYYREEENGRGNFPPRFSGLQFPNYSSELNVNALELDDSALYLCASSSPTGSIAKTQYFGPGTRLLVL.

This clone was picked up one time. CDR3 amino acids: CASPRGAPGEAFF. The DNA of the CDR3 is TGTGCCTCCCCCCGAGGGGCGCCAGGTGAAGCTTTCTTT. The genes are TRBV21-1 and TRBJ1-1. TRBV21-1 is described as a pseudogene. This CDR3 comprises 13 residues.

The chain carries TRBV4-3 and TRBJ2-7; TRBD2 aligns across 12 bases. The CDR3 has 14 residues. The germline gives CDR1 LGHNA, CDR2 YSLEER. J lost 6 bases, V lost 2 bases, and 2 bases had no gene match. This CDR3 is CASSQRLAGVEQYF. In nucleotides, the CDR3 is TGCGCCAGCAGCCAAAGACTAGCGGGAGTCGAGCAGTACTTC.

In its sample, this clone was seen once. J is TRBJ2-5 and V is TRBV4-3; TRBD2 matches 8 bases. The V gene's germline CDR1 is LGHNA and CDR2 YSLEER. The CDR3 is 17 amino acids. The V segment lost 8 bases and the J segment 4 bases; nucleotides outside the gene matches: 18. The CDR3 region has the DNA TGCGCCAGCCGGCGCCCCGAAGCGGGAGCGGCAGGAGAGACCCAGTACTTC. It codes for CASRRPEAGAAGETQYF.

The rearrangement joins TRBV5-1 to TRBJ1-1; possibly TRBD1 for D (5 bases). Trimming took 5 bases from V and 4 from J, leaving 9 bases between them. CDR3 size: 12 residues. Germline assignment: CDR1 SGHRS and CDR2 YFSETQ. CDR3 in amino acids: CASSQGGTEAFF. CDR3 DNA: TGCGCCAGCAGTCAGGGCGGCACTGAAGCTTTCTTT.

The chain recombines TRBV7-6 with TRBJ2-1; 13 bases are shared with TRBD2. The germline V gene has CDR1 SGHVS and CDR2 FNYEAQ. The length of the CDR3 is 16 residues. Losses at the gene ends were 4 bases for V and 7 bases for J; bases not matched to a gene: 7. CDR3 nucleotide sequence: TGTGCCAGCAGCTCGCGACTAGCGGGAGGACGGAATGAGCAGTTCTTC. It yields the protein CASSSRLAGGRNEQFF.

The CDR3 DNA follows: TGCGCCAGCAGCCCGGCGGGGGCCGCACCAGATACGCAGTATTTT. It codes for CASSPAGAAPDTQYF. This chain connects TRBV5-1 to TRBJ2-3, with TRBD2 as a possible D gene (7 bases). The germline CDR1 and CDR2 sequences are SGHRS and YFSETQ. CDR3 length equals 15 residues. Trimming pared 4 bases from V and 4 bases from J, leaving 16 bases between.

The chain combines TRBV7-2 with TRBJ2-5, with D uncertain. With 1 base removed from V and 0 bases from J, the gap between germline ends came to 3 bases. Germline V gives CDR1 SGHTA, CDR2 FQGNSA. This CDR3 is built from 13 residues. Here the CDR3 reads CASSLGYQETQYF. CDR3 DNA sequence: TGTGCCAGCAGCTTAGGGTACCAAGAGACCCAGTACTTC. The full variable domain, with the rest looked up from reference TRBV7-2 and TRBJ2-5, is GAGVSQSPSNKVTEKGKDVELRCDPISGHTALYWYRQSLGQGLEFLIYFQGNSAPDKSGLPSDRFSAERTGGSVSTLTIQRTQQEDSAVYLCASSLGYQETQYFGPGTRLLVL.

The chain joins TRBV11-3 to TRBJ2-7; 7 bases are shared with TRBD1. V was clipped by 5 bases and J by 0 bases; unmatched bases: 1. Per germline, CDR1 SGHNT and CDR2 YENEEA. This CDR3 is 13 amino acids long. As DNA, the CDR3 is TGTGCCAGCAGCCGGGACAGCTCCTACGAGCAGTACTTC. Protein sequence: CASSRDSSYEQYF.

The chain uses TRBV30 and TRBJ2-5, with 7 bases fitting TRBD1. Germline V gene lookup returns CDR1 GTSNPN and CDR2 SVGIG (reference sequence). There are 15 residues in the CDR3. Trimming cost V 0 bases and J 1 base; bases outside gene matches: 5. The CDR3 spells CAWSVPQGFQETQYF. The CDR3 bases are TGTGCCTGGAGTGTACCACAGGGGTTCCAAGAGACCCAGTACTTC.

V gene TRBV6-6 combines with J gene TRBJ1-2, with D tentatively TRBD1 (6 bases). The V gene's germline CDR1 is MNHNY and CDR2 SVGAGI (reference sequence). Trimming shortened V by 5 bases and J by 6 bases, and 19 bases separated the two germline ends. This CDR3 comprises 15 residues. In DNA, the CDR3 is TGTGCCAGCAGTCTCTTGGGGGGCGCCAACAATGGCTACACCTTC. As protein: CASSLLGGANNGYTF.

The chain employs TRBV5-6 and TRBJ1-1; unclear D gene. Germline-derived CDR1 and CDR2 are SGHDT and YYEEEE. V was clipped by 0 bases and J by 8 bases, with 5 bases between them. CDR3 size: 11 residues. The CDR3 nucleotides are TGTGCCAGCAGCTTGGAGGCAGAAGCTTTCTTT. Translated, it gives CASSLEAEAFF.

The rearrangement joins TRBV5-1 to TRBJ2-5; 7 bases align to TRBD1. The end of the DNA fits TRBJ2-7 better, so the J call may be wrong. The CDR3 totals 12 residues. Germline V gives CDR1 SGHRS, CDR2 YFSETQ. Written as DNA, the CDR3 is TGCGCCAGCAGCAGGGACAGCTACGAGCAGTACTTC. Its translation is CASSRDSYEQYF.

This sequence joins TRBV19 and TRBJ1-5, with a possible D match to TRBD1 (5 bases). The CDR3 length is 13 residues. Trimming stripped 5 bases from V and 3 bases from J, with 8 bases between. Germline CDR1 and CDR2: LNHDA and SQIVND (reference sequence). As DNA, the CDR3 is TGTGCCAGTAGTTGGGGCCCCAATCAGCCCCAGCATTTT. It translates to CASSWGPNQPQHF.

The chain has TRBV9 and TRBJ2-3, with a possible D match to TRBD2 (6 bases). Trimming took 0 bases from V and 1 from J, leaving 12 bases between them. In germline, CDR1 is SGDLS, CDR2 YYNGEE. This CDR3 has 16 amino acids. In DNA, the CDR3 is TGTGCCAGCAGCGTAGTGGATGCGGGGCGCACAGATACGCAGTATTTT. Its translation: CASSVVDAGRTDTQYF.

This clone was counted between two and nine times. V usage is TRBV19 and J usage is TRBJ1-5; a possible D gene is TRBD1 (5 bases). The CDR3 is made up of 19 amino acids. V was trimmed by 5 bases and J by 3 bases, leaving 26 bases between them. Germline V gene lookup returns CDR1 LNHDA and CDR2 SQIVND (reference sequence). The CDR3 DNA sequence: TGTGCCAGTAGTTCCAGCCCCGTCCAGGGATATCTCGTCAATCAGCCCCAGCATTTT. Translating gives CASSSSPVQGYLVNQPQHF.